The entry that follows covers one TCR beta chain sequence. The sample belongs to a study of cytomegalovirus exposure and HLA in healthy donors. Only in-frame clones appear in the TCRdb table, and some are missing; sequencing was by immunoSEQ multiplex PCR. The table lists a few hundred thousand clones, approximately 88% of them singletons. This TCR derives from a woman in her twenties or thirties in good health and CMV-seropositive. Source material: PBMCs.

The CDR3 reads CASSPGLAGEYEQYF. The CDR3 DNA sequence: TGTGCCAGCAGCCCGGGACTAGCGGGAGAGTACGAGCAGTACTTC. V and J are TRBV13 and TRBJ2-7; 14 bases align to TRBD2. This CDR3 has 15 amino acids. The V segment lost 5 bases and the J segment 4 bases; nucleotides outside the gene matches: 4. From germline, CDR1 is PRHDT and CDR2 FYEKMQ (reference sequence).